A selection of T cell receptor beta chains follows, all from one sample in a study of blood T cells in healthy people across ages. Via MiXCR, TCRdb re-called the 5' RACE reads, giving one row per CDR3 protein. The sample lists about 640,000 distinct CDR3 sequences; under 65% were seen once. The sample consisted of blood. These receptors were obtained from a man between 60 and 75 years old in good health. The conserved cysteine and the conserved F or W are not part of the CDR3 here.

J: TRBJ1-1
V: TRBV20-1
CDR3: SARQGAKTEAF

J: TRBJ2-1
V: TRBV20-1
CDR3: SAPSPGYNEQF

J: TRBJ1-1
V: TRBV11-2
CDR3: ASSVTGFGTEAF

J: TRBJ2-7
V: TRBV3-1
CDR3: ASSQPKKGFHEQY

J: TRBJ2-3
V: TRBV4-1
CDR3: ASSFRDRGQGRSSDTQY

J: TRBJ2-7
V: TRBV5-5
CDR3: ASSLEGQEISYEQY

J: TRBJ2-1
V: TRBV29-1
CDR3: SAPNEQF

J: TRBJ1-2
V: TRBV27
CDR3: ASRERDGYGYT

J: TRBJ2-1
V: TRBV25-1
CDR3: ASSTSGSYNEQF

J: TRBJ2-5
V: TRBV4-2
CDR3: ASSGGQGRGETQY

J: TRBJ2-5
V: TRBV2
CDR3: ASGGQLQETQY

J: TRBJ1-6
V: TRBV7-9
CDR3: ASSFEGGGSPLH

J: -
V: TRBV18
CDR3: ASSPPYIPSSYEQY

J: TRBJ2-5
V: TRBV20-1
CDR3: SAPRTGREETQY

J: TRBJ2-1
V: TRBV5-1
CDR3: ASSPPQGTTYNEQF

J: TRBJ2-5
V: TRBV3-1
CDR3: ASSQSSGEETQY

J: TRBJ2-3
V: TRBV10-3
CDR3: AISVMLGQPPDTQY

J: TRBJ2-5
V: TRBV4-1
CDR3: ASSQARTGKRTQY

J: TRBJ1-3
V: TRBV28
CDR3: ASSWGLTGTGNTIY

J: TRBJ2-3
V: TRBV6-6
CDR3: ASRRGGGEETQY

J: TRBJ2-7
V: TRBV6-6
CDR3: ASSYPGGGYEQY

J: TRBJ2-1
V: TRBV20-1
CDR3: SAVDSNYDEQF

J: TRBJ2-3
V: TRBV7-2
CDR3: ASSLVGGLGTQY

J: TRBJ1-2
V: TRBV20-1
CDR3: SAPKQGANYGYT

J: TRBJ2-7
V: TRBV9
CDR3: ASSVDSGQGCHSYEQY

J: TRBJ2-7
V: TRBV3-1
CDR3: ASSQVTAPSYEQY

J: TRBJ1-6
V: TRBV20-1
CDR3: SAIEVHNNSPLH

J: TRBJ2-1
V: TRBV29-1
CDR3: SVEGQRGDPNEQF

J: TRBJ1-2
V: TRBV12-3/TRBV12-4
CDR3: ASSGDRGYGYT

J: TRBJ2-7
V: TRBV6-2/TRBV6-3
CDR3: ASIGVSSYEQY

J: TRBJ1-2
V: TRBV3-1
CDR3: ASSTAGGFGIFDYGYT

J: -
V: TRBV29-1
CDR3: SVVRGARNQETQF

J: TRBJ1-5
V: TRBV20-1
CDR3: SAVGGAGQPQH

J: TRBJ2-1
V: TRBV29-1
CDR3: SALSSGGNEQF

J: TRBJ2-5
V: TRBV13
CDR3: ASSLRVAGQETQY

J: TRBJ1-1
V: TRBV6-5
CDR3: ASSYSGRAF

J: TRBJ1-6
V: TRBV7-2
CDR3: ASSAGPNNNSPLH

J: TRBJ1-2
V: TRBV7-2
CDR3: ASRGGGHLYGYT

J: TRBJ2-4
V: TRBV20-1
CDR3: SAPDRDKNIQY

J: TRBJ2-1
V: TRBV29-1
CDR3: SVEQQGGYNEQF

J: TRBJ2-7
V: TRBV5-1
CDR3: ASSLGTGLEQY

J: TRBJ2-7
V: TRBV13
CDR3: ASSLGGGDPYEQY

J: TRBJ1-2
V: TRBV20-1
CDR3: SASALGPIYGYT

J: TRBJ2-1
V: TRBV29-1
CDR3: SVGDRTNEQF

J: TRBJ1-2
V: TRBV12-3/TRBV12-4
CDR3: ASSVGAALYGYT

J: TRBJ1-1
V: TRBV6-6
CDR3: ASTPTVGTEAF

J: TRBJ2-1
V: TRBV28
CDR3: ASTESRGSNNEQF

J: TRBJ2-5
V: TRBV5-1
CDR3: ASSSRLAGVVETQY

J: TRBJ2-3
V: TRBV5-5
CDR3: ASSLDPGTGLNMQY

J: TRBJ2-7
V: TRBV11-2
CDR3: ASSLHGLAYEQY

J: TRBJ2-5
V: TRBV20-1
CDR3: SARGLADQETQY

J: TRBJ2-4
V: TRBV4-1
CDR3: ASSQESGAKNIQY

J: TRBJ2-3
V: TRBV7-9
CDR3: ASSNRGQSTDTQY

J: TRBJ2-5
V: TRBV20-1
CDR3: SAPWGEETQY

J: TRBJ2-1
V: TRBV5-1
CDR3: ASSLDGVSYNEQF

J: TRBJ2-7
V: TRBV25-1
CDR3: ASGRGGDSDEQY

J: TRBJ1-5
V: TRBV3-1
CDR3: ASSHRGRSQPQH

J: TRBJ2-7
V: TRBV27
CDR3: ASSLSTGTGYEQY

J: TRBJ2-3
V: TRBV5-1
CDR3: ASTLETSGGSYSTDTQY

J: TRBJ1-2
V: TRBV7-2
CDR3: ASSSKVRIYGYT